Below, one T cell receptor beta chain is given with its context. Its specificity is not known. The data derive from a study of cytomegalovirus exposure and HLA in healthy donors. Looking at the study overall: The same platform was used for the roughly 120 validation repertoires as for the approximately 730 first-cohort repertoires, as reported in a later analysis.

Separate from the roughly 700-subject first cohort was the roughly 120-subject validation cohort, to which the donors belonged. The V end was cut by 0 bases, the J end by 3 bases, with 5 bases between. This CDR3 has 13 residues. Germline V gene lookup returns CDR1 LGHNA and CDR2 YSLEER. The study's findings and limits: Researchers counted roughly 150 TCR beta chains as cytomegalovirus-associated.

Only in-frame clones appear in the TCRdb table, and some are missing; sequencing was by immunoSEQ multiplex PCR. The sample records 200,000 to 300,000 clones, about 87% being singletons. This rearrangement joins TRBV4-3 to TRBJ1-1; D gene unclear. This receptor was taken from a man aged 18 to 30 in good health and CMV-seronegative. Sequencing used PBMCs. The CDR3: CASSQDIDTEAFF. For the CDR3, the DNA is TGCGCCAGCAGCCAAGATATAGACACTGAAGCTTTCTTT.